The clone carrying this T cell receptor (beta chain) was picked up many times. Its specificity is unknown. General observations from the study: Tumor-infiltrating Treg TCR alpha and beta sequences overlapped most with tumor naive CD4+ T cells, then blood naive. Tumor memory CD4+ T cell TCR gene usage clustered with blood and lymph node memory CD4+ cells and lymph node naive CD4+ cells.

Germline CDR1 is LGHDT and CDR2 is YNNKEL (reference sequence). This CDR3 spans 14 amino acids. The germline V and J ends were trimmed by 4 bases and 4 bases, with 13 bases remaining between them. Naive CD4+ T cells were purified with Tregs depleted by CD25. After constant-region reverse-primer amplification, full-length variable regions underwent semi-nested PCR with Nested Universal Primer A. TCRdb reanalysed the 5' RACE reads using MiXCR and keeps one entry per CDR3 protein. Of tens of thousands of distinct CDR3 sequences listed, more than 25% are singletons. Sequenced material: tumor-infiltrating naive CD4+ T cells sorted from the breast tumor. Subset here: naive CD4+ T cells, CD4+CD45RA+CD25-. The chain uses TRBV3-1 and TRBJ1-2, with a possible D match to TRBD1 (5 bases). The clonotype originates from a female donor with breast cancer. CDR3 bases: TGTGCCAGCAGCCTATCAGGGAGCCTCTATGGCTACACCTTC. Amino acid sequence: CASSLSGSLYGYTF.